This T cell receptor beta chain was captured by sequencing in a study of blood T cell repertoires in COVID-19. In the study overall: Samples came from the United States, Italy and Spain, spanning acute and convalescent COVID-19. Sources were T cells, B-cell-depleted T cells, or PBMCs; the material itself was cDNA or gDNA.

This CDR3 has 13 amino acids. The V and J ends lost 6 bases and 3 bases respectively, with 12 bases between them. Germline values: CDR1 LNHDA, CDR2 SQIVND (reference sequence). In the original processing: Cell counts per sample came from amplifying reference gene primers. TCRdb's copy holds only in-frame clones and misses some; the assay was immunoSEQ multiplex PCR. The V and J calls and clone size are taken from that table; D and trimming were inferred from the DNA. The sample comprises tens of thousands of clones, about 85% of which are singletons, and 3.5% to 4% rests with the top ten. The sequencing input was peripheral blood. The chain combines TRBV19 with TRBJ2-7; a possible D gene is TRBD1 (6 bases). The sequence was collected from a man between 60 and 75 years old with acute or convalescent COVID-19. In DNA, the CDR3 is TGTGCCAGTAGCCGCGACAGGTACTACGAGCAGTACTTC. Its translation is CASSRDRYYEQYF.